This T cell receptor (beta chain) emerged from a study of T cells in Graves' hyperthyroidism and ophthalmopathy. As for the study in general: Once the initial diagnosis was made, peripheral blood was obtained before any treatment.

TCR beta CDR3 region amplification was performed from RNA transcripts. With the HTBI primer set, the TCR CDR3 went through a first round of RT-PCR. TCRdb re-called the multiplex PCR reads through MiXCR, storing one row per CDR3 protein. The sample includes approximately 520,000 distinct CDR3 sequences, around 24% of them seen just once. Exclusions: uncontrolled infection, other autoimmune disease, pregnancy, lactation. Trimming shortened V by 4 bases and J by 0 bases, and 10 bases separated the two germline ends. Germline V gene lookup returns CDR1 SGHTA and CDR2 FQGNSA. This CDR3 has 15 residues. Study findings and constraints: Separation of ophthalmopathy from stable hyperthyroidism was achieved by a 13 V-J model.

This clonotype was counted many times. The antigen is unknown. Sequences were obtained from blood. The clonotype was recovered from a woman aged 25 to 39 with Graves' ophthalmopathy. The chain links TRBV7-2 to TRBJ1-3; D unclear. The CDR3 is CASSWKTSSGNTIYF. In nucleotides, the CDR3 is TGTGCCAGCAGCTGGAAGACTTCCTCTGGAAACACCATATATTTT.